The present TCR beta chain was sequenced within a study of CD8 T cells in Susac syndrome. An input of about 0.45 to 1 ug of RNA was subjected to reverse transcription using random hexamers. TCRdb reanalysed the immunoSEQ multiplex PCR reads using MiXCR and keeps one entry per CDR3 protein. The sample includes 25,000 to 30,000 distinct CDR3 sequences, less than 95% seen only once; the top ten take roughly 0.28%. The V end lost 6 bases, the J end lost 4 bases, and 3 bases lay between the germline ends. In germline, CDR1 is MNHEY, CDR2 SMNVEV (reference sequence). CDR3 length equals 11 residues. This sequence originates from a human donor in good health. Sequencing input: CD8+ T cells from PBMCs. The rearrangement joins TRBV27 to TRBJ1-4; no definite D call. The CDR3 DNA reads as TGTGCCAGCAGAGATAATGAAAAACTGTTTTTT. This encodes CASRDNEKLFF.